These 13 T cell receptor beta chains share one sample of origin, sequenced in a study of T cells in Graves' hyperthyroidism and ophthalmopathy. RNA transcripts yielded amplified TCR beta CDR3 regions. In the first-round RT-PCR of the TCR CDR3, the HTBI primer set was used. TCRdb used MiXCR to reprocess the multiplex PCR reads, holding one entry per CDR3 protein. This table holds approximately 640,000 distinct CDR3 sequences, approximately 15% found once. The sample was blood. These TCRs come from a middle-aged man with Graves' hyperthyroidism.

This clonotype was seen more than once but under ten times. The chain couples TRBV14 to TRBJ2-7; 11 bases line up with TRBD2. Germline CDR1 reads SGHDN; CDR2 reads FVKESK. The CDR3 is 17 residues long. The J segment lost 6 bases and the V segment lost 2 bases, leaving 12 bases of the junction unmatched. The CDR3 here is CASSQFTSGSASGEQYF. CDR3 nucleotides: TGTGCCAGCAGCCAATTTACTAGCGGGAGCGCCAGTGGCGAGCAGTACTTC.

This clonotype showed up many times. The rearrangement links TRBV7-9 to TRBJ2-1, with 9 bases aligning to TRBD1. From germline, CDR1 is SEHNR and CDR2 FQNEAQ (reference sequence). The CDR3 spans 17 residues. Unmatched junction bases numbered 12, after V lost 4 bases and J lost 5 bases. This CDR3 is CASSSTGQGRVDNEQFF. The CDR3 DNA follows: TGTGCCAGCAGCTCTACCGGACAGGGGCGCGTAGACAATGAGCAGTTCTTC.

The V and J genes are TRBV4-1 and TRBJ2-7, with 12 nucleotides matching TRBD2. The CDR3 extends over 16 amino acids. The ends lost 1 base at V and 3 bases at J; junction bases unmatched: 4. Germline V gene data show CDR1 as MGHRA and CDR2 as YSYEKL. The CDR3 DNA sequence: TGCGCCAGCAGCCAAGCACTAGCGGGAGGTTTCTACGAGCAGTACTTC. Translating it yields CASSQALAGGFYEQYF.

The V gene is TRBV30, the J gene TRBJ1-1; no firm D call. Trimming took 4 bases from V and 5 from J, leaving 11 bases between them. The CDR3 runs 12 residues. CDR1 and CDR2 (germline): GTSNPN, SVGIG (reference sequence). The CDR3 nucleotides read TGTGCCTGGAATGGGGATAGAACTGAAGCTTTCTTT. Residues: CAWNGDRTEAFF. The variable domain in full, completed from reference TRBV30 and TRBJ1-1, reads SQTIHQWPATLVQPVGSPLSLECTVEGTSNPNLYWYRQAAGRGLQLLFYSVGIGQISSEVPQNLSASRPQDRQFILSSKKLLLSDSGFYLCAWNGDRTEAFFGQGTRLTVV.

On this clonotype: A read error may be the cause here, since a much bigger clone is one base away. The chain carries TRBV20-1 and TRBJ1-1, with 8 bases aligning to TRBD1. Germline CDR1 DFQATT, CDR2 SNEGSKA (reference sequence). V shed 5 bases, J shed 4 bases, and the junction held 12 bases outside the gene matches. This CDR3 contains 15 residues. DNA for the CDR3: TGCAGTGCTGGCGACAACAACAGGGGGAGCACTGAAGCTTTCTTT. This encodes CSAGDNNRGSTEAFF.

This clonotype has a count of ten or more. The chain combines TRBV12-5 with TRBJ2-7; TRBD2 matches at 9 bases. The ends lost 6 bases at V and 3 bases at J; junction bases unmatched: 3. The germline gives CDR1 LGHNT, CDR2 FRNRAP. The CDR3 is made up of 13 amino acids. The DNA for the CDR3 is TGTGCTAGTGGCATTAGCGGGAGCTACGAGCAGTACTTC. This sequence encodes CASGISGSYEQYF.

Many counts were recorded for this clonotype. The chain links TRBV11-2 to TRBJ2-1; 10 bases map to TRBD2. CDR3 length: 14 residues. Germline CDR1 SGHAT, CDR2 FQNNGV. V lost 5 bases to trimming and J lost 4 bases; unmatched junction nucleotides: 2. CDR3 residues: CASSTLAGYNEQFF. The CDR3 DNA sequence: TGTGCCAGCAGCACACTAGCGGGGTACAATGAGCAGTTCTTC.

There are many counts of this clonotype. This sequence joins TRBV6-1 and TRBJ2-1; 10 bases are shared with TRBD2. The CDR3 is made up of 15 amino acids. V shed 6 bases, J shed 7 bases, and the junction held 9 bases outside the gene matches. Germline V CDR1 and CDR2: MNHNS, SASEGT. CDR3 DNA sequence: TGTGCCAGCAGGGGGGGACTAGCGCTGGATAATGAGCAGTTCTTC. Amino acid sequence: CASRGGLALDNEQFF.

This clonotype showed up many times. CDR3 amino acids: CASSFLPDTNTEAFF. CDR3 nucleotide sequence: TGTGCCAGCAGTTTCCTCCCGGACACCAACACTGAAGCTTTCTTT. The chain links TRBV12-3 or TRBV12-4 to TRBJ1-1; D perhaps matches TRBD1 (5 bases). The V gene lost 3 bases and the J gene lost 2 bases, with 13 bases spanning the gap. The CDR3 covers 15 residues.

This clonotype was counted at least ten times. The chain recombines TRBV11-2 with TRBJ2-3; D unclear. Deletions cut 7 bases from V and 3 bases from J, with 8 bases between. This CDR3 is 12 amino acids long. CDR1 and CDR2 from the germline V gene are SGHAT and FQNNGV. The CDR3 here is CASTDGTDTQYF. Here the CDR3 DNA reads TGTGCCAGCACCGACGGGACAGATACGCAGTATTTT.

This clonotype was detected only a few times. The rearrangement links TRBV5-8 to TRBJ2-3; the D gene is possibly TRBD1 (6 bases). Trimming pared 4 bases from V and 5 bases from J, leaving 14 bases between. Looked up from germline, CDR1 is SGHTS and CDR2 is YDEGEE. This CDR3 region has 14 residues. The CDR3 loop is CASSLGTLEDTQYF. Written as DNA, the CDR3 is TGTGCCAGCAGCCTCGGGACATTGGAAGATACGCAGTATTTT.

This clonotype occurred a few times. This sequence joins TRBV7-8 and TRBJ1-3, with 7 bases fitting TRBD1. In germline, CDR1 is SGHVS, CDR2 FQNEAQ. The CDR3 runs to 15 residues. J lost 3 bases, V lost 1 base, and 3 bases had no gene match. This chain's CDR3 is CASSLEGAFGNTIYF. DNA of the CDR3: TGTGCCAGCAGCTTAGAGGGGGCGTTTGGAAACACCATATATTTT.

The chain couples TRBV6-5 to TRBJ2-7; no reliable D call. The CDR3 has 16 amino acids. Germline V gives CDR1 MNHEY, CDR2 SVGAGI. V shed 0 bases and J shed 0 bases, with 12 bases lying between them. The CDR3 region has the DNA TGTGCCAGCAGTTACTCTTACCAGGACCACTCCTACGAGCAGTACTTC. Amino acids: CASSYSYQDHSYEQYF.